One sample yielded the 31 T cell receptor beta chains listed below, sequenced in a study of glioma-infiltrating T cells after dendritic cell vaccination. TCRdb keeps only in-frame clones here, not all; method: immunoSEQ multiplex PCR. Of tens of thousands of clones in the sample, 85% to 95% were seen once. The sample consisted of blood, taken before dendritic cell vaccination. The receptors come from a human donor with glioblastoma.

A remark on this clone: The junction departs from germline at one end; a sequencing error may be responsible. V gene TRBV4-2 combines with J gene TRBJ2-1, with D maybe TRBD2 (5 bases). CDR1 LGHNA and CDR2 YNFKEQ come from the germline V gene. This CDR3 is built from 12 residues. The CDR3 DNA follows: TGTGCCAGCAGCCCCTCCCGGGATGAACAGTTCTTC. Its protein is CASSPSRDEQFF.

This chain links TRBV6-6 with TRBJ2-2; D is unclear. The CDR3 runs 14 residues. Per germline, CDR1 MNHNY and CDR2 SVGAGI (reference sequence). V lost 6 bases to trimming and J lost 1 base, with 9 bases between them. CDR3 nucleotide sequence: TGTGCCAGCAGCGCGATCCTGAACACCGGGGAGCTGTTTTTT. It codes for CASSAILNTGELFF.

The chain combines TRBV6-1 with TRBJ1-5; the match to TRBD1 covers 10 bases. Germline trimming cut 4 bases from V and 2 bases from J; bases unmatched to any gene: 14. The length of the CDR3 is 19 residues. In germline, CDR1 is MNHNS, CDR2 SASEGT. This chain's CDR3 is CASSALLGQGIFRNQPQHF. In DNA, the CDR3 is TGTGCCAGCAGTGCCTTATTGGGACAGGGGATTTTTCGCAATCAGCCCCAGCATTTT.

V is TRBV6-5 and J is TRBJ2-3; possibly TRBD2 for D (6 bases). The CDR3 has 15 amino acids. Germline assignment: CDR1 MNHEY and CDR2 SVGAGI. With 0 bases removed from V and 6 bases from J, the gap between germline ends came to 13 bases. In DNA, the CDR3 is TGTGCCAGCAGTTACTCGAATCGGGGGAGGGATACGCAGTATTTT. It codes for CASSYSNRGRDTQYF.

CDR3 in amino acids: CASSLGVSFNSPLHF. The CDR3 DNA reads as TGTGCCAGCAGCTTGGGTGTTAGTTTCAATTCACCCCTCCACTTT. The genes are TRBV5-5 and TRBJ1-6; D unresolved. Germline V gives CDR1 SGHKS, CDR2 YYEKEE (reference sequence). V lost 0 bases, J lost 7 bases, and 11 bases lay in between. This CDR3 has 15 amino acids.

J is TRBJ2-5 and V is TRBV18, with 10 bases matching TRBD1. From germline, CDR1 is KGHSH and CDR2 LQKENI. CDR3 length equals 14 residues. The V segment lost 3 bases and the J segment 5 bases; nucleotides outside the gene matches: 3. CDR3 amino acids: CASSPPDRGETQYF. CDR3 in DNA: TGTGCCAGCTCACCGCCGGACAGGGGGGAGACCCAGTACTTC.

The V call is TRBV7-9, the J call TRBJ2-2; 10 nucleotides agree with TRBD1. The V gene's germline CDR1 is SEHNR and CDR2 FQNEAQ (reference sequence). J gave up 4 bases and V 4 bases, and 0 bases lay outside the gene matches. This CDR3 is 14 amino acids long. The CDR3 is CASSWTGGTGELFF. CDR3 DNA sequence: TGTGCCAGCAGCTGGACAGGGGGCACCGGGGAGCTGTTTTTT.

This clone occurred once. The gene calls are TRBV5-5 and TRBJ2-4; 11 nucleotides agree with TRBD1. CDR1 and CDR2 (germline): SGHKS, YYEKEE (reference sequence). This CDR3 comprises 15 residues. V lost 4 bases, J lost 7 bases, and 7 bases stayed unmatched. CDR3 coding DNA: TGTGCCAGCAGCCGAGGGACAGGGGGAGGGAACATTCAGTACTTC. It codes for CASSRGTGGGNIQYF.

The rearrangement uses TRBV18 and TRBJ2-7; TRBD1 agrees at 7 bases. V was clipped by 3 bases and J by 3 bases; unmatched bases: 2. This CDR3 is 13 amino acids long. Germline V lookup: CDR1 KGHSH, CDR2 LQKENI. The CDR3 region is CASSPGQIYEQYF. In DNA form, the CDR3 reads TGTGCCAGCTCACCGGGACAGATCTACGAGCAGTACTTC.

The CDR3 region is CASSSPPLAGVSSTDTQYF. CDR3 bases: TGTGCCAGCAGCTCCCCTCCTCTAGCGGGGGTGAGTAGCACAGATACGCAGTATTTT. The J gene is TRBJ2-3, the V gene TRBV7-2; 10 bases map to TRBD2. This CDR3 spans 19 amino acids. Germline V gene sequence: CDR1 SGHTA, CDR2 FQGNSA. The trim removed 4 bases at V and 0 bases at J, leaving 13 bases unmatched.

The sample holds one count of this clone. The chain links TRBV4-2 to TRBJ2-1, with D perhaps TRBD2 (7 bases). This CDR3 comprises 14 residues. The germline gives CDR1 LGHNA, CDR2 YNFKEQ. Between the trimmed V and J ends, which lost 6 bases and 7 bases, there was a span of 16 bases. As DNA, the CDR3 is TGTGCCAGCAGGGGAGGGGGGGGGAAAAATGAGCAGTTCTTC. It specifies CASRGGGGKNEQFF.

As regards this clone: At one of its ends the junction is not consistent with the germline gene, which may arise from a read error. Written as DNA, the CDR3 is TGTGCCTGGAGTCTAGAGGGAAGCAAGAAGCTCTTC. This encodes CAWSLEGSKKLF. The chain uses TRBV30 and TRBJ2-1; TRBD2 might be the D (5 bases). This CDR3 has 12 residues. Germline loops: CDR1 GTSNPN, CDR2 SVGIG (reference sequence). Full variable domain (remainder filled in from reference TRBV30 and TRBJ2-1): SQTIHQWPATLVQPVGSPLSLECTVEGTSNPNLYWYRQAAGRGLQLLFYSVGIGQISSEVPQNLSASRPQDRQFILSSKKLLLSDSGFYLCAWSLEGSKKLFGPGTRLTVL.

The genes are TRBV7-9 and TRBJ1-1; no reliable D call. With 1 base removed from V and 5 bases from J, the gap between germline ends came to 11 bases. There are 14 residues in the CDR3. Germline lookup yields CDR1 SEHNR and CDR2 FQNEAQ (reference sequence). The CDR3 reads CASSLEGRGTEAFF. CDR3 sequence (DNA): TGTGCCAGCAGCTTAGAGGGTAGAGGGACTGAAGCTTTCTTT. The entire variable domain, with the rest obtained from reference TRBV7-9 and TRBJ1-1, is as follows: DTGVSQNPRHKITKRGQNVTFRCDPISEHNRLYWYRQTLGQGPEFLTYFQNEAQLEKSRLLSDRFSAERPKGSFSTLEIQRTEQGDSAMYLCASSLEGRGTEAFFGQGTRLTVV.

The V call is TRBV7-9, the J call TRBJ2-1; D may be TRBD1 (5 bases). The germline V gene has CDR1 SEHNR and CDR2 FQNEAQ (reference sequence). V shed 6 bases and J shed 1 base, with 13 bases lying between them. This CDR3 contains 15 residues. The CDR3 bases are TGTGCCAGCAGTCACAGGAGACCATCCTACAATGAGCAGTTCTTC. Protein product: CASSHRRPSYNEQFF.

V and J are TRBV19 and TRBJ2-2; 10 positions match TRBD1. Germline CDR1 LNHDA, CDR2 SQIVND (reference sequence). This CDR3 region has 15 residues. V shed 7 bases, J shed 2 bases, and the junction held 4 bases outside the gene matches. CDR3 bases: TGTGCCAGTACCCGGGACAGGGGTAACACCGGGGAGCTGTTTTTT. This translates into CASTRDRGNTGELFF.

The chain carries TRBV29-1 and TRBJ2-1; 11 nucleotides match TRBD2. V lost 6 bases and J lost 7; bases outside the gene matches: 8. The germline gives CDR1 SQVTM, CDR2 ANQGSEA. The CDR3 is 14 amino acids. The DNA of the CDR3 is TGCAGCGTCCTACTAGCGGGGGTACAGAATGAGCAGTTCTTC. This encodes CSVLLAGVQNEQFF.

This clone is a singleton in its sample. The V call is TRBV15, the J call TRBJ2-3; TRBD2 agrees at 8 bases. The J segment lost 10 bases and the V segment lost 1 base, leaving 16 bases of the junction unmatched. Germline CDR1 is LNHNV and CDR2 is YYDKDF (reference sequence). CDR3 length: 17 residues. The CDR3 protein is CATSRGGTSRGGSAQYF. The CDR3 region has the DNA TGTGCCACCAGCAGAGGAGGCACGAGTCGGGGGGGCTCGGCGCAGTATTTT.

This chain connects TRBV7-2 to TRBJ1-5; tentatively, D is TRBD1 (6 bases). The CDR3 totals 15 residues. Germline V gene sequence: CDR1 SGHTA, CDR2 FQGNSA. V shed 5 bases and J shed 1 base, with 12 bases lying between them. The CDR3 is CASSRGGWSNQPQHF. The CDR3 DNA sequence: TGTGCCAGCAGCCGAGGGGGTTGGAGCAATCAGCCCCAGCATTTT.

The V call is TRBV6-1, the J call TRBJ1-6; 9 nucleotides line up with TRBD1. Germline loops: CDR1 MNHNS, CDR2 SASEGT. This CDR3 contains 14 residues. Trimming cost V 6 bases and J 9 bases; bases outside gene matches: 6. The CDR3 sequence: CASRGQGGSSPLHF. DNA for the CDR3: TGTGCCAGCAGGGGACAGGGAGGTAGTTCACCCCTCCACTTT.

The CDR3 sequence is CAWKPTPTGELFF. The CDR3 coding sequence is TGTGCCTGGAAACCGACTCCAACCGGGGAGCTGTTTTTT. The V call is TRBV30, the J call TRBJ2-2; D is unclear. CDR3 length: 13 residues. Trimming removed 4 bases at V and 5 bases at J, with 11 bases between. Germline V gene lookup returns CDR1 GTSNPN and CDR2 SVGIG (reference sequence).

This clone was observed once. This chain joins TRBV7-6 and TRBJ2-1; 10 positions agree with TRBD2. The V gene's germline CDR1 is SGHVS and CDR2 FNYEAQ. This CDR3 has 15 residues. Trimming cost V 4 bases and J 3 bases; bases outside gene matches: 3. The CDR3 loop is CASSSRLAGYNEQFF. The CDR3 DNA reads as TGTGCCAGCAGCTCCCGACTAGCGGGCTACAATGAGCAGTTCTTC.

The J gene is TRBJ1-5, the V gene TRBV6-1, with D unclear. Trimming took off 9 bases at V and 4 bases at J, with 4 bases between the two ends. This CDR3 is built from 10 residues. The germline V gene encodes CDR1 MNHNS and CDR2 SASEGT. CDR3: CASSNQPQHF. In nucleotides, the CDR3 is TGTGCCAGTTCAAATCAGCCCCAGCATTTT.

The rearrangement links TRBV4-1 to TRBJ1-5; D is perhaps TRBD1 (6 bases). The germline CDR1 and CDR2 sequences are MGHRA and YSYEKL. Trimming removed 4 bases at V and 6 bases at J, with 19 bases between. This CDR3 is 16 amino acids long. In DNA form, the CDR3 reads TGCGCCAGCAGCCCAAGCACAGGGAGTCGAGGTCAGCCCCAGCATTTT. This encodes CASSPSTGSRGQPQHF.

There are a few counts of this clone. This chain connects TRBV7-9 to TRBJ2-2; TRBD1 agrees at 7 bases. This CDR3 contains 15 residues. The trim removed 3 bases at V and 6 bases at J, leaving 7 bases unmatched. Germline CDR1 SEHNR, CDR2 FQNEAQ (reference sequence). CDR3 DNA: TGTGCCAGCAGCTTTGTCAGGGGGTTCCCCGGGGAGCTGTTTTTT. Translated: CASSFVRGFPGELFF.

The chain links TRBV5-1 to TRBJ1-1; D remains unclear. Germline CDR1 SGHRS, CDR2 YFSETQ. The CDR3 has 14 residues. Between the trimmed V and J ends, which lost 5 bases and 1 base, there was a span of 12 bases. The CDR3: CASREGFRNTEAFF. The CDR3 DNA sequence: TGCGCCAGCAGAGAGGGCTTTAGGAACACTGAAGCTTTCTTT.

The chain has TRBV27 and TRBJ1-5; D might be TRBD1 (6 bases). The CDR3 length is 15 residues. V lost 2 bases, J lost 3 bases, and 11 bases lay in between. The germline CDR1 and CDR2 sequences are MNHEY and SMNVEV (reference sequence). CDR3 residues: CASSLQGWANQPQHF. In DNA form, the CDR3 reads TGTGCCAGCAGTTTACAGGGGTGGGCCAATCAGCCCCAGCATTTT.

J is TRBJ1-1 and V is TRBV4-2; D is unclear. Per germline, CDR1 LGHNA and CDR2 YNFKEQ. The CDR3 has 14 amino acids. V shed 4 bases and J shed 0 bases, with 9 bases lying between them. Written as DNA, the CDR3 is TGTGCCAGCAGCCTGACACGCATGAACACTGAAGCTTTCTTT. Its translation is CASSLTRMNTEAFF.

This chain links TRBV7-2 with TRBJ1-4; unclear D gene. CDR1 and CDR2 (germline): SGHTA, FQGNSA. This CDR3 has 14 residues. Trimming left V 5 bases short and J 6 bases short, with 13 bases between. This CDR3 reads CASSPARLDEKLFF. CDR3 bases: TGTGCCAGCAGCCCCGCCCGCTTAGATGAAAAACTGTTTTTT.

The chain is built from TRBV7-9 and TRBJ2-4; D is possibly TRBD2 (5 bases). V lost 5 bases to trimming and J lost 1 base, with 6 bases between them. CDR3 length equals 13 residues. Germline CDR1 reads SEHNR; CDR2 reads FQNEAQ (reference sequence). The CDR3 DNA follows: TGTGCCAGCAGCCGCGGGGCCAAAAACATTCAGTACTTC. It specifies CASSRGAKNIQYF.

The CDR3: CASSPGTGHGNTIYF. The CDR3, as DNA: TGTGCCAGCAGTCCCGGGACAGGGCATGGAAACACCATATATTTT. V usage is TRBV6-5 and J usage is TRBJ1-3, with 9 nucleotides matching TRBD1. J lost 3 bases, V lost 5 bases, and 5 bases had no gene match. Germline values: CDR1 MNHEY, CDR2 SVGAGI. The CDR3 has 15 amino acids.

The gene calls are TRBV18 and TRBJ2-7; D may be TRBD2 (6 bases). V was clipped by 1 base and J by 3 bases, with 28 bases between them. This CDR3 contains 20 residues. Germline V gene sequence: CDR1 KGHSH, CDR2 LQKENI. CDR3 region: CASSPLPFGGTSAPNYEQYF. The CDR3, as DNA: TGTGCCAGCTCACCACTACCCTTCGGAGGGACGAGCGCCCCAAACTACGAGCAGTACTTC.